Shown below are 31 T cell receptor beta chains from a single sample sequenced in a study of blood T cell repertoires in COVID-19. Profiled with immunoSEQ multiplex PCR; TCRdb holds only in-frame clones, not every one. Altogether about 310,000 clones are present, roughly 91% being singletons, with the ten largest covering more than 9%. The sequenced material came from PBMCs or T cells enriched from blood (not recorded which). The source is a woman in her thirties who had recovered from COVID-19.

The V call is TRBV3-1 (or the pseudogene TRBV3-2), the J call TRBJ2-1; 10 nucleotides align to TRBD2. The CDR3 length is 16 residues. V dropped 0 bases and J dropped 7; count of bases not matched to a gene: 6. CDR1 LGHDT and CDR2 YNNKEL come from the germline V gene (reference sequence). This chain's CDR3 is CASSQDTSGTRNEQFF. Written as DNA, the CDR3 is TGTGCCAGCAGCCAAGATACTAGCGGGACGAGAAATGAGCAGTTCTTC.

This clone was detected only once. The chain links TRBV12-3 or TRBV12-4 to TRBJ1-2; D not certain. This CDR3 contains 12 residues. Trimming stripped 3 bases from V and 8 bases from J, with 10 bases between. The CDR3 region is CASSFTRTGYTF. CDR3 DNA sequence: TGTGCCAGCAGTTTCACCAGAACGGGCTACACCTTC.

The genes are TRBV24-1 and TRBJ2-1, with D unresolved. The CDR3 covers 12 residues. The V gene's germline CDR1 is KGHDR and CDR2 SFDVKD. V was trimmed by 5 bases and J by 6 bases, leaving 7 bases between them. In DNA, the CDR3 is TGTGCCACCAGTGGCGGCAGCAATGAGCAGTTCTTC. Protein: CATSGGSNEQFF.

The chain recombines TRBV7-3 with TRBJ2-1, with 11 bases fitting TRBD2. The germline CDR1 and CDR2 sequences are SGHTA and FQGTGA. The CDR3 runs 14 residues. Germline trimming cut 4 bases from V and 5 bases from J; bases unmatched to any gene: 1. CDR3 loop: CASSWTSGHNEQFF. The CDR3 DNA follows: TGTGCCAGCAGCTGGACTAGCGGGCACAATGAGCAGTTCTTC.

The gene calls are TRBV19 and TRBJ1-5, with 7 bases lining up with TRBD1. The CDR3 has 14 residues. V shed 5 bases and J 2 bases; nucleotides not matched to a gene: 3. CDR1 LNHDA and CDR2 SQIVND come from the germline V gene (reference sequence). CDR3 bases: TGTGCCAGTAGTCCCACAGGGGGCAATCAGCCCCAGCATTTT. Its protein product is CASSPTGGNQPQHF. Full variable domain (rest looked up from reference TRBV19 and TRBJ1-5): DGGITQSPKYLFRKEGQNVTLSCEQNLNHDAMYWYRQDPGQGLRLIYYSQIVNDFQKGDIAEGYSVSREKKESFPLTVTSAQKNPTAFYLCASSPTGGNQPQHFGDGTRLSIL.

The table lists this clone with a count of one. The V and J genes are TRBV30 and TRBJ2-7; D gene unclear. Deletions cut 0 bases from V and 7 bases from J, with 16 bases between. CDR3 size: 14 residues. Germline assignment: CDR1 GTSNPN and CDR2 SVGIG (reference sequence). As DNA, the CDR3 is TGTGCCTGGAGTGTATTAAACCCCCTTGAGGAGCAGTACTTC. It translates to CAWSVLNPLEEQYF. Full variable domain (missing parts from reference TRBV30 and TRBJ2-7): SQTIHQWPATLVQPVGSPLSLECTVEGTSNPNLYWYRQAAGRGLQLLFYSVGIGQISSEVPQNLSASRPQDRQFILSSKKLLLSDSGFYLCAWSVLNPLEEQYFGPGTRLTVT.

This chain joins TRBV27 and TRBJ1-2; the match to TRBD1 covers 7 bases. The CDR3 spans 14 residues. Trimming took 5 bases from V and 4 from J; bases not matched to a gene: 7. Germline V gene data show CDR1 as MNHEY and CDR2 as SMNVEV (reference sequence). CDR3 bases: TGTGCCAGCAGTAGGGGACAGACGATCTATGGCTACACCTTC. Its translation is CASSRGQTIYGYTF.

The chain couples TRBV2 to TRBJ2-1; possibly TRBD2 for D (6 bases). The germline V and J ends were trimmed by 9 bases and 4 bases, with 25 bases remaining between them. The germline gives CDR1 SNHLY, CDR2 FYNNEI. The CDR3 runs to 17 residues. Written as DNA, the CDR3 is TGTGCCAGAGAGGGCGGGGCTGACCCCACAGCGTACAATGAGCAGTTCTTC. It encodes CAREGGADPTAYNEQFF.

V and J are TRBV4-1 and TRBJ2-3; 9 bases are shared with TRBD1. The junction had 6 bases not matched to a gene; V was cut back by 2 bases and J by 3 bases. The V gene's germline CDR1 is MGHRA and CDR2 YSYEKL. The CDR3 covers 16 residues. The CDR3 protein is CASSQTGTGRTDTQYF. The CDR3 region has the DNA TGCGCCAGCAGCCAAACTGGGACAGGGAGGACAGATACGCAGTATTTT.

This clone was detected only once. This chain links TRBV27 with TRBJ2-3; TRBD2 aligns across 8 bases. The J segment lost 6 bases and the V segment lost 7 bases, leaving 12 bases of the junction unmatched. Germline assignment: CDR1 MNHEY and CDR2 SMNVEV (reference sequence). This CDR3 contains 15 residues. The CDR3 DNA reads as TGTGCCAGCACTTGGACCTTAGCGGGACGGGATACGCAGTATTTT. Translated, it gives CASTWTLAGRDTQYF.

This chain links TRBV6-5 with TRBJ2-1; D may be TRBD1 (5 bases). This CDR3 region has 16 residues. Germline CDR1 MNHEY, CDR2 SVGAGI. V gave up 0 bases and J gave up 8 bases, with 17 bases separating them. DNA for the CDR3: TGTGCCAGCAGTTACTCATCAGGGCTCGACAGTTATGAGCAGTTCTTC. Its translation is CASSYSSGLDSYEQFF.

The chain uses TRBV5-1 and TRBJ1-4, with D unresolved. The V gene's germline CDR1 is SGHRS and CDR2 YFSETQ. V was clipped by 4 bases and J by 4 bases, with 17 bases between them. The CDR3 has 16 amino acids. The CDR3 loop reads CASSTRPTPVNEKLFF. The DNA of the CDR3 is TGCGCCAGCAGCACGCGCCCGACACCAGTTAATGAAAAACTGTTTTTT.

The chain is built from TRBV6-2 or TRBV6-3 and TRBJ1-1, with 10 bases that match TRBD1. Germline CDR1 is MNHEY and CDR2 is SVGEGT. V lost 2 bases, J lost 3 bases, and 12 bases stayed unmatched. The CDR3 is 18 residues long. Written as DNA, the CDR3 is TGTGCCAGCAGTTACGAGACCGGGACAGGGGTTTCCGACACTGAAGCTTTCTTT. Protein sequence: CASSYETGTGVSDTEAFF.

Many counts were recorded for this clone. The chain couples TRBV6-1 to TRBJ2-3, with D maybe TRBD2 (5 bases). Per the germline V gene, CDR1 is MNHNS and CDR2 is SASEGT. The CDR3 length is 15 residues. The V gene lost 2 bases and the J gene lost 3 bases, with 12 bases spanning the gap. CDR3 sequence reads: CASSEFVGETDTQYF. The CDR3, as DNA: TGTGCCAGCAGTGAATTCGTGGGAGAGACAGATACGCAGTATTTT.

Note on this clone: The junction and the germline gene differ at one end; a read error may be behind it. The rearrangement joins TRBV11-2 to TRBJ1-2; the D gene is possibly TRBD1 (5 bases). Germline lookup yields CDR1 SGHAT and CDR2 FQNNGV. The CDR3 spans 14 residues. The CDR3, as DNA: TGTGCCAGCAGCTTAGATGTGATATATGGGACTCCCACTTTC. It yields the protein CASSLDVIYGTPTF.

The rearrangement uses TRBV10-1 and TRBJ2-1; D is perhaps TRBD2 (5 bases). V was trimmed by 7 bases and J by 6 bases, leaving 13 bases between them. Germline V gene lookup returns CDR1 WNHNN and CDR2 SYGVQD (reference sequence). This CDR3 spans 13 amino acids. CDR3 bases: TGCGCCAGCAACGACCGGCGGGCCAATGAGCAGTTCTTC. Its protein is CASNDRRANEQFF.

The chain employs TRBV5-4 and TRBJ1-1, with a possible D match to TRBD1 (6 bases). The CDR3 has 13 amino acids. V lost 4 bases and J lost 7, with 14 bases in between. Germline CDR1 and CDR2: SGHNT and YYREEE (reference sequence). The DNA of the CDR3 is TGTGCCAGCAGCCCGTTCGGGGACAATGAAGCTTTCTTT. Translated, it gives CASSPFGDNEAFF.

This chain connects TRBV19 to TRBJ2-2; D might be TRBD2 (6 bases). V shed 7 bases and J shed 6 bases, with 30 bases lying between them. Looked up from germline, CDR1 is LNHDA and CDR2 is SQIVND (reference sequence). The CDR3 length is 19 residues. CDR3 sequence: CASTEIRIADHGTAGELFF. DNA of the CDR3: TGTGCCAGTACAGAAATTAGGATAGCGGACCACGGGACCGCCGGGGAGCTGTTTTTT.

This clone has just one count. V gene TRBV28 combines with J gene TRBJ1-4; D might be TRBD1 (6 bases). Trimming removed 3 bases from V and 0 bases from J, with 14 bases in between. This CDR3 comprises 17 residues. The germline CDR1 and CDR2 sequences are MDHEN and SYDVKM. The CDR3 reads CASSFSPGGATNEKLFF. The DNA for the CDR3 is TGTGCCAGCAGTTTTTCCCCGGGGGGCGCAACTAATGAAAAACTGTTTTTT.

CDR3 sequence: CASSLTGAKNIQYF. The CDR3 DNA is TGTGCCAGCAGCTTAACAGGGGCGAAAAACATTCAGTACTTC. The genes are TRBV7-9 and TRBJ2-4; 7 bases fit TRBD1. The CDR3 is 14 residues long. Germline V gene lookup returns CDR1 SEHNR and CDR2 FQNEAQ (reference sequence). Germline trimming cut 2 bases from V and 4 bases from J; bases unmatched to any gene: 2.

This clone was detected once. This sequence joins TRBV7-2 and TRBJ2-3, with D unclear. This CDR3 is 11 amino acids long. V was pared by 8 bases and J by 2 bases, with 5 bases between. The germline V gene encodes CDR1 SGHTA and CDR2 FQGNSA. Here the CDR3 DNA reads TGTGCCAGCGGCCACACAGATACGCAGTATTTT. This codes for CASGHTDTQYF.

The chain carries TRBV18 and TRBJ1-1, with 9 bases matching TRBD1. V lost 4 bases, J lost 2 bases, and 5 bases stayed unmatched. Germline CDR1 is KGHSH and CDR2 is LQKENI. CDR3 length: 15 residues. The CDR3 DNA reads TGTGCCAGCTCACGCGCGGGACAGGGCAACACTGAAGCTTTCTTT. This sequence encodes CASSRAGQGNTEAFF.

This clone came up once. For the CDR3, the DNA is TGCAGCGTTGGGGTGAGAGGGCGAGGCGGGCTGAACACTGAAGCTTTCTTT. Residues: CSVGVRGRGGLNTEAFF. This rearrangement joins TRBV29-1 to TRBJ1-1; no reliable D call. Germline CDR1 is SQVTM and CDR2 is ANQGSEA. CDR3 length equals 17 residues. Trimming stripped 4 bases from V and 0 bases from J, with 21 bases between.

The chain employs TRBV7-2 and TRBJ1-4; 11 bases match TRBD1. With V trimmed by 2 bases and J by 8 bases, 4 bases remained unmatched. Germline assignment: CDR1 SGHTA and CDR2 FQGNSA. The CDR3 sequence is 15 residues long. CDR3 sequence reads: CASSLSGQGAEKLFF. The CDR3 DNA sequence: TGTGCCAGCAGCTTATCTGGACAGGGGGCGGAAAAACTGTTTTTT.

This chain joins TRBV2 and TRBJ1-6, with 7 positions matching TRBD1. CDR3 length equals 14 residues. The V segment lost 9 bases and the J segment 7 bases; nucleotides outside the gene matches: 9. Germline values: CDR1 SNHLY, CDR2 FYNNEI. The CDR3 DNA sequence: TGTGCCAGTAGACAGGGAGTGGTGAATTCACCCCTCCACTTT. Encoded protein: CASRQGVVNSPLHF.

V and J are TRBV27 and TRBJ1-5; D gene unclear. Germline values: CDR1 MNHEY, CDR2 SMNVEV (reference sequence). The CDR3 length is 12 residues. V was shortened by 1 base and J by 4 bases, with 2 bases between the two germline ends. The CDR3 reads CASSLLNQPQHF. In DNA form, the CDR3 reads TGTGCCAGCAGTTTATTAAATCAGCCCCAGCATTTT.

V usage is TRBV19 and J usage is TRBJ1-4, with 7 bases matching TRBD1. V lost 8 bases to trimming and J lost 8 bases; unmatched junction nucleotides: 8. CDR3 length: 13 residues. Germline V gene data show CDR1 as LNHDA and CDR2 as SQIVND (reference sequence). The CDR3 reads CASSGGTSEKLFF. The CDR3 nucleotides read TGTGCCAGTTCAGGGGGAACAAGCGAAAAACTGTTTTTT.

This rearrangement joins TRBV5-1 to TRBJ2-7; D is undetermined. The germline V and J ends were trimmed by 2 bases and 3 bases, with 24 bases remaining between them. CDR3 length: 18 residues. Looked up from germline, CDR1 is SGHRS and CDR2 is YFSETQ. DNA for the CDR3: TGCGCCAGCAGCTTACGTTCGATGAAAGAATCCTATAACTACGAGCAGTACTTC. Protein: CASSLRSMKESYNYEQYF.

This clone has just a few counts. CDR3 sequence reads: CASSRDRETQYF. CDR3 sequence (DNA): TGTGCCAGTTCCAGGGATAGAGAGACCCAGTACTTC. V and J are TRBV3-1 (or the pseudogene TRBV3-2) and TRBJ2-5; tentatively, D is TRBD1 (5 bases). This CDR3 contains 12 residues. CDR1 and CDR2 (germline): LGHDT, YNNKEL (reference sequence). Deletions cut 9 bases from V and 4 bases from J, with 12 bases between.

This sequence joins TRBV3-1 (or the pseudogene TRBV3-2) and TRBJ1-4, with D possibly TRBD1 on 6 matching bases. V was cut by 0 bases and J by 7 bases, with 6 bases left in between. The V gene's germline CDR1 is LGHDT and CDR2 YNNKEL (reference sequence). The CDR3 has 13 amino acids. The CDR3 reads CASSQEGAEKLFF. CDR3 nucleotides: TGTGCCAGCAGCCAAGAGGGGGCTGAAAAACTGTTTTTT.

This chain uses TRBV29-1 with TRBJ2-7, with 7 bases aligning to TRBD1. The CDR3 has 13 residues. The trim removed 6 bases at V and 4 bases at J, leaving 9 bases unmatched. Germline V gene sequence: CDR1 SQVTM, CDR2 ANQGSEA. The CDR3 DNA sequence: TGCAGCGTAAGAGAGGGGGCTTATTACGAGCAGTACTTC. Amino acid sequence: CSVREGAYYEQYF.